This record looks at one T cell receptor beta chain sequence and its context. The assay was immunoSEQ multiplex PCR, and TCRdb's table has in-frame clones only and misses some. The table records 25,000 to 35,000 clones, about 89% of them present only once. This entry belongs to a study of T cells in localized non-small cell lung cancer. CDR1 and CDR2 (germline): LGHNA, YSLEER. CDR3 length equals 15 residues. Trimming removed 4 bases at V and 7 bases at J, with 16 bases between. The sequence derives from a female donor at least 60 years old with stage I lung adenocarcinoma. The sample here was peripheral blood, taken before any cancer treatment. V is TRBV4-3 and J is TRBJ1-4; D possibly corresponds to TRBD1 (6 bases). Here the CDR3 reads CASSPDGGRGEKLFF. The CDR3 DNA reads as TGCGCCAGCAGCCCCGATGGGGGGCGCGGTGAAAAACTGTTTTTT.